This TCR beta chain was documented in a study of T-cell reconstitution after alpha-beta-depleted transplantation in children. This sample's TCRbeta library carried unique molecular identifier barcodes. TCRdb used MiXCR to reprocess the PCR reads, holding one entry per CDR3 protein. The repertoire includes hundreds of thousands of distinct CDR3 sequences, roughly 15% of them detected once, and around 5.3% sits in the top ten. The study's findings and limits: Newly made T cells mostly supplied T-cell counts and diversity one year after transplant. As was reported, about two months after transplant, alpha-beta T cells came from several hundred expanded graft clones.

A few counts support this clonotype. Its antigen is still unknown. The CDR3 extends over 20 amino acids. CDR1 and CDR2 from the germline V gene are LGHDT and YNNKEL (reference sequence). V was pared by 2 bases and J by 4 bases, with 8 bases of the junction left unmatched. The rearrangement joins TRBV3-1 to TRBJ2-6, with 16 bases matching TRBD2. The sample was PBMCs, mostly from graft donor cells, taken 360 days after TCRalphabeta/CD19-depleted stem cell transplant. This clonotype was sampled from a male patient between 5 and 17 years old who had a stem cell transplant for acute lymphoblastic leukemia, so the T cells may come from the graft donor. The CDR3 DNA follows: TGTGCCAGCAGCCAATTCGGGACTAGCGGGAGGGGAGCCGGGGCCAACGTCCTGACTTTC. It is translated as CASSQFGTSGRGAGANVLTF.